The entry that follows covers one T cell receptor (beta chain) sequence. Trimming shortened V by 4 bases and J by 5 bases, and 19 bases separated the two germline ends. The germline V gene has CDR1 SGDLS and CDR2 YYNGEE. The CDR3 sequence is 16 residues long. This record belongs to a study of blood T cell repertoires in COVID-19. As for the study in general: There were acute and convalescent COVID-19 samples, and they came from the United States, Italy and Spain. In each case, the material was cDNA or gDNA derived from T cells, B-cell-depleted T cells, or PBMCs.

The authors' processing: The authors estimated nucleated cell counts from reference gene primer amplification. Sequencing used immunoSEQ multiplex PCR; TCRdb keeps in-frame clones, though not all of them. V and J calls and clone size are as listed in that table; D and trimming were resolved from the DNA. The sample holds about 30,000 clones, about 91% seen once. This chain uses TRBV9 with TRBJ2-1, with TRBD2 as a possible D gene (6 bases). The sequencing input was peripheral blood. The receptor was isolated from a man of 80 years or more with acute or convalescent COVID-19. The DNA of the CDR3 is TGTGCCAGCAGCCCCCGACTAGAGGGTTGGAACAATGAGCAGTTCTTC. Translated, it gives CASSPRLEGWNNEQFF. Full variable domain (missing parts from reference TRBV9 and TRBJ2-1): DSGVTQTPKHLITATGQRVTLRCSPRSGDLSVYWYQQSLDQGLQFLIQYYNGEERAKGNILERFSAQQFPDLHSELNLSSLELGDSALYFCASSPRLEGWNNEQFFGPGTRLTVL.